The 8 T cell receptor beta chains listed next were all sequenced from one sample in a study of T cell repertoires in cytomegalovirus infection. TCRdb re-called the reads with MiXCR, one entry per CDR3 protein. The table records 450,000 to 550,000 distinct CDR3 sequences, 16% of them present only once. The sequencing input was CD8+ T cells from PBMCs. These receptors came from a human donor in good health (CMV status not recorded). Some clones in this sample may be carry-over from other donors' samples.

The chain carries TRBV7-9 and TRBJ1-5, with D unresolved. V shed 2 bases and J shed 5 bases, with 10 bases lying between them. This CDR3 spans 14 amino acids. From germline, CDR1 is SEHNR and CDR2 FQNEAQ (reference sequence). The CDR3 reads CASSLNQFDQPQHF. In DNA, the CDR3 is TGTGCCAGCAGCTTAAACCAGTTTGATCAGCCCCAGCATTTT.

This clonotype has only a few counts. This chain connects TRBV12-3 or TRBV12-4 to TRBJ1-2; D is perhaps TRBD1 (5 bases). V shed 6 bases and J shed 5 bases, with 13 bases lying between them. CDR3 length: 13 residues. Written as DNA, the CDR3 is TGTGCCAGCAGGGGGGACGAAGCGTATGGCTACACCTTC. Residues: CASRGDEAYGYTF.

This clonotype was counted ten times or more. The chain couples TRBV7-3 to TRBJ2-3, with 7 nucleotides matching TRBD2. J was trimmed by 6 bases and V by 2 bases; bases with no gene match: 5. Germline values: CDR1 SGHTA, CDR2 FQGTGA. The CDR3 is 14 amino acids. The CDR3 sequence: CASSLAGDGDTQYF. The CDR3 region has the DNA TGTGCCAGCAGCTTAGCGGGAGATGGGGATACGCAGTATTTT.

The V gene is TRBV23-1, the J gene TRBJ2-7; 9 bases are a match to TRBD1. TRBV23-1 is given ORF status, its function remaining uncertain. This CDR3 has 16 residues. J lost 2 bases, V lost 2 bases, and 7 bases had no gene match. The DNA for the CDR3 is TGCGCCAGCAGTCAACTCCGGGACAGGGCCACCTACGAGCAGTACTTC. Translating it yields CASSQLRDRATYEQYF.

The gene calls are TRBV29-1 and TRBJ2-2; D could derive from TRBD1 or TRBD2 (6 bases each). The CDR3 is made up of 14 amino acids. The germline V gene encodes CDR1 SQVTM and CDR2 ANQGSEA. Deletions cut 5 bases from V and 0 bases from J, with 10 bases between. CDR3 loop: CSVYGGPNTGELFF. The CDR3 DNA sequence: TGCAGCGTTTACGGGGGCCCGAACACCGGGGAGCTGTTTTTT.

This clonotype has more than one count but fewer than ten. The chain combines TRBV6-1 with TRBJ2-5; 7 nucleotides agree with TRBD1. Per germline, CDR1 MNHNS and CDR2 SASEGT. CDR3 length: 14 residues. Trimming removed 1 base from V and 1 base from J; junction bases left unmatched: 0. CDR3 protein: CASSEGDSQETQYF. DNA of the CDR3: TGTGCCAGCAGTGAAGGGGACAGCCAAGAGACCCAGTACTTC.

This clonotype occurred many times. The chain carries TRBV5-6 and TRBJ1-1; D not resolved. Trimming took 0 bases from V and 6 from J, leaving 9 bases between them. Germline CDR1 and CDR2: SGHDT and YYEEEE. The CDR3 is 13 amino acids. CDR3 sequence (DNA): TGTGCCAGCAGCTTGGTACAAAGATCTGAAGCTTTCTTT. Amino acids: CASSLVQRSEAFF.

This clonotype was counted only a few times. Here the CDR3 reads CASTVDRGLTGELFF. The CDR3, as DNA: TGTGCCAGTACTGTCGACAGGGGGCTTACCGGGGAGCTGTTTTTT. The rearrangement joins TRBV19 to TRBJ2-2; 10 bases are a match to TRBD1. CDR1 and CDR2 from the germline V gene are LNHDA and SQIVND (reference sequence). V gave up 7 bases and J gave up 5 bases; unmatched junction bases: 7. The CDR3 extends over 15 amino acids. Variable domain in full (rest from reference TRBV19 and TRBJ2-2): DGGITQSPKYLFRKEGQNVTLSCEQNLNHDAMYWYRQDPGQGLRLIYYSQIVNDFQKGDIAEGYSVSREKKESFPLTVTSAQKNPTAFYLCASTVDRGLTGELFFGEGSRLTVL.